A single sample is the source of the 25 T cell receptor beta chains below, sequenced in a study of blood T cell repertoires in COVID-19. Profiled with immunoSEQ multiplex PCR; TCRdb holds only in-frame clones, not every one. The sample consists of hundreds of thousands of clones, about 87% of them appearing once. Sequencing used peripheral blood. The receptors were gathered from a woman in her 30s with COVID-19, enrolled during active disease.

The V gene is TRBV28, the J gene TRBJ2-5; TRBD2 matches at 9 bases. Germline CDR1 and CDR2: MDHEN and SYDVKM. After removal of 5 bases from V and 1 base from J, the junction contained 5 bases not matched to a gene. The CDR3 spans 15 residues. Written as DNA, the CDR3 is TGTGCCAGCAGTGGGCGGGAGGGGATCCAAGAGACCCAGTACTTC. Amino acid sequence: CASSGREGIQETQYF.

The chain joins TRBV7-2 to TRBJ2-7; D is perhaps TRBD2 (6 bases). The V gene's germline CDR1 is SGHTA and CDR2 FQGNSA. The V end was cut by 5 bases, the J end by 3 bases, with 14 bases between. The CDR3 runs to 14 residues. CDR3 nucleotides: TGTGCCAGCAGCCCGGGACTCAGGCTCTACGAGCAGTACTTC. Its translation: CASSPGLRLYEQYF. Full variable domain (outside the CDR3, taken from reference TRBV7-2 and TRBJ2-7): GAGVSQSPSNKVTEKGKDVELRCDPISGHTALYWYRQSLGQGLEFLIYFQGNSAPDKSGLPSDRFSAERTGGSVSTLTIQRTQQEDSAVYLCASSPGLRLYEQYFGPGTRLTVT.

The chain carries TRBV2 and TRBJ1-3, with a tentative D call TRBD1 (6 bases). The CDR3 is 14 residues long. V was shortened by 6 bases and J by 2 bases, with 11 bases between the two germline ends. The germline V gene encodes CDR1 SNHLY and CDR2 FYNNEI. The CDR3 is CASRATGTGNTIYF. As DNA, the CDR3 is TGTGCCAGCAGAGCTACAGGGACTGGAAACACCATATATTTT.

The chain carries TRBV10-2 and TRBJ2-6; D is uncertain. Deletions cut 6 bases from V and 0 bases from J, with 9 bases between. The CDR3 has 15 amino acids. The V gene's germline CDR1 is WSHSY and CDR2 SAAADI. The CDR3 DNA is TGCGCCAGCAGAGTTAGTAGCTCTGGGGCCAACGTCCTGACTTTC. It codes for CASRVSSSGANVLTF.

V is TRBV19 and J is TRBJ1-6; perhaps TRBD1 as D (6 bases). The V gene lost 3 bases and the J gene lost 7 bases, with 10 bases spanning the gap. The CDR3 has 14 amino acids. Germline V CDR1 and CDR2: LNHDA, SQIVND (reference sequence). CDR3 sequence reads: CASSITGTNSPLHF. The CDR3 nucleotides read TGTGCCAGTAGTATTACAGGGACGAATTCACCCCTCCACTTT. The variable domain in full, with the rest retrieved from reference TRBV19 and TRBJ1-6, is DGGITQSPKYLFRKEGQNVTLSCEQNLNHDAMYWYRQDPGQGLRLIYYSQIVNDFQKGDIAEGYSVSREKKESFPLTVTSAQKNPTAFYLCASSITGTNSPLHFGNGTRLTVT.

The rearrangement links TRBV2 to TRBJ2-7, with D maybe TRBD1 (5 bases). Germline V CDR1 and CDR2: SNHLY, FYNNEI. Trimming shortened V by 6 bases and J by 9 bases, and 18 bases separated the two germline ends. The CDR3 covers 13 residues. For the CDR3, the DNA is TGTGCCAGCAGATTAGACAGCGCCTACTGGCAGTACGTC. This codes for CASRLDSAYWQYV.

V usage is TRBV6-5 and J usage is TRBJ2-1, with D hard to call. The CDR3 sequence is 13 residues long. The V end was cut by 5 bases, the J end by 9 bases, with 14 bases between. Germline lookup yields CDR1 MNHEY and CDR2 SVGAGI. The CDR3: CASSPNLVGEQFF. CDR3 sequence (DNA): TGTGCCAGCAGTCCCAACTTAGTTGGTGAGCAGTTCTTC.

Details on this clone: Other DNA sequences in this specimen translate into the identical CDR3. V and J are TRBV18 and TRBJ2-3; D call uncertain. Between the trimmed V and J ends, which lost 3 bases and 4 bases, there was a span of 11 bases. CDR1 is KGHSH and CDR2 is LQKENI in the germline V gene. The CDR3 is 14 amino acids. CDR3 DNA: TGTGCCAGCTCACCCCCGTCCGGTGCAGATACGCAGTATTTT. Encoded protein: CASSPPSGADTQYF.

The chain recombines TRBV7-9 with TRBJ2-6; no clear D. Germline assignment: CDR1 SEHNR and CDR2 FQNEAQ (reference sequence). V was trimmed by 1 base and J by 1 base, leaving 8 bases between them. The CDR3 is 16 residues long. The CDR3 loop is CASSLGGTSGANVLTF. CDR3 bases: TGTGCCAGCAGCTTAGGCGGAACTTCTGGGGCCAACGTCCTGACTTTC.

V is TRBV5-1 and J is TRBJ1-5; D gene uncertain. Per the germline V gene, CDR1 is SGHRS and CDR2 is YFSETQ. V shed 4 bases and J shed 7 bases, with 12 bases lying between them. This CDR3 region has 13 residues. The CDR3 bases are TGCGCCAGCAGCCCGTCACCCGGGCAGCCCCAGCATTTT. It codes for CASSPSPGQPQHF.

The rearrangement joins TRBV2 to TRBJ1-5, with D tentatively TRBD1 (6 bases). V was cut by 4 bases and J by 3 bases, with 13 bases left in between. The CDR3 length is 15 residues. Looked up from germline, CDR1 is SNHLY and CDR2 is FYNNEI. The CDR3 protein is CASSAGWTVNQPQHF. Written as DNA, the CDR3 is TGTGCCAGCAGTGCTGGATGGACAGTCAATCAGCCCCAGCATTTT. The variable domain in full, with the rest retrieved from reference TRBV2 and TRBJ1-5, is EPEVTQTPSHQVTQMGQEVILRCVPISNHLYFYWYRQILGQKVEFLVSFYNNEISEKSEIFDDQFSVERPDGSNFTLKIRSTKLEDSAMYFCASSAGWTVNQPQHFGDGTRLSIL.

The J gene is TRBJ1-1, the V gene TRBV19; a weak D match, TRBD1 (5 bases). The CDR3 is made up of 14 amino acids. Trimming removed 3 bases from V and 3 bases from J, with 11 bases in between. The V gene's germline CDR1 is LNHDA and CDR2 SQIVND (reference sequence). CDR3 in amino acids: CASSIQQDHTEAFF. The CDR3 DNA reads TGTGCCAGTAGTATTCAACAGGACCACACTGAAGCTTTCTTT.

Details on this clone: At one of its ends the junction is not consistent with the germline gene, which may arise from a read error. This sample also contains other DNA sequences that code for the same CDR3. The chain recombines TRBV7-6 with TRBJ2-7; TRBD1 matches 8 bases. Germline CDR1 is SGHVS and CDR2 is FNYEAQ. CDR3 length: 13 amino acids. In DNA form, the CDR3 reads TGCGCCAGCAGCTTGGGCAGAGGACAGGGGCAGTACTTC. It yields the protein CASSLGRGQGQYF. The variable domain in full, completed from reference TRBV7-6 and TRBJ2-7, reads GAGVSQSPRYKVTKRGQDVALRCDPISGHVSLYWYRQALGQGPEFLTYFNYEAQQDKSGLPNDRFSAERPEGSISTLTIQRTEQRDSAMYRCASSLGRGQGQYFGPGTRLTVT.

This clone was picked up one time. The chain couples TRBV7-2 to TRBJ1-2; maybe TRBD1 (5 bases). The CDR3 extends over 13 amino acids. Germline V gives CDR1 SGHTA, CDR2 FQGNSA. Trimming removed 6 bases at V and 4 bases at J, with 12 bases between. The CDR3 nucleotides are TGTGCCAGCAGGCTTACAGGCTCCTATGGCTACACCTTC. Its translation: CASRLTGSYGYTF. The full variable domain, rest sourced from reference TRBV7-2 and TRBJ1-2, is GAGVSQSPSNKVTEKGKDVELRCDPISGHTALYWYRQSLGQGLEFLIYFQGNSAPDKSGLPSDRFSAERTGGSVSTLTIQRTQQEDSAVYLCASRLTGSYGYTFGSGTRLTVV.

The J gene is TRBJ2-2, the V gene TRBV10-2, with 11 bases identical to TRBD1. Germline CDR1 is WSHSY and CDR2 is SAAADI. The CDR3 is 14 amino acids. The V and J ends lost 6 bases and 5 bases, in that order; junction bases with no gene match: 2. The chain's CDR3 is CASRGQGGTGELFF. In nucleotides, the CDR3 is TGCGCCAGCAGGGGACAGGGGGGGACCGGGGAGCTGTTTTTT.

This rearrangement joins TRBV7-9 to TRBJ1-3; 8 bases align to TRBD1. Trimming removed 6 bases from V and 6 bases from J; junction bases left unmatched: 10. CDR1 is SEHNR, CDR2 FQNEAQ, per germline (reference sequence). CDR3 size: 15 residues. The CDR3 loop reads CASSAVGQGTNTIYF. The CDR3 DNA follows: TGTGCCAGCAGTGCCGTCGGACAGGGCACAAACACCATATATTTT.

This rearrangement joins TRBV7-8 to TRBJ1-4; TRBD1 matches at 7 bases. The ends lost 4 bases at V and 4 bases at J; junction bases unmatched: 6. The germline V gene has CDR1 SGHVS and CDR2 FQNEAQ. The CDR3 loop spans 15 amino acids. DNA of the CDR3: TGTGCCAGCAGCTCCCGGGACAGACGTAATGAAAAACTGTTTTTT. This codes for CASSSRDRRNEKLFF.

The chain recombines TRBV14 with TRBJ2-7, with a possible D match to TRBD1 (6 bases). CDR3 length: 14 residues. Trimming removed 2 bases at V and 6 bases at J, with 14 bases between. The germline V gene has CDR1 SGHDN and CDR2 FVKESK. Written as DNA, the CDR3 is TGTGCCAGCAGCCAAACAGGGAAGGGCGTCGAGCAGTACGTC. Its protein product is CASSQTGKGVEQYV.

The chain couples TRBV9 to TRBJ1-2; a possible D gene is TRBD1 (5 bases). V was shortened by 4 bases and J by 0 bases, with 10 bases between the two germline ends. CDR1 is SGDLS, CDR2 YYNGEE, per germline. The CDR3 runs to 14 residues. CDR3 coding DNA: TGTGCCAGCAGCCCACTGACAGCTAACTATGGCTACACCTTC. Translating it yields CASSPLTANYGYTF.

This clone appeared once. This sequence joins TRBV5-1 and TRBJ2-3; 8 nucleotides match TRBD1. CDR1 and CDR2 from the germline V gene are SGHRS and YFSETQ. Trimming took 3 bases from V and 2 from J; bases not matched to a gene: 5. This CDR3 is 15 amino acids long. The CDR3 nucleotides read TGCGCCAGCAGCTCTTCGACAGGGGCCACAGATACGCAGTATTTT. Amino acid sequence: CASSSSTGATDTQYF.

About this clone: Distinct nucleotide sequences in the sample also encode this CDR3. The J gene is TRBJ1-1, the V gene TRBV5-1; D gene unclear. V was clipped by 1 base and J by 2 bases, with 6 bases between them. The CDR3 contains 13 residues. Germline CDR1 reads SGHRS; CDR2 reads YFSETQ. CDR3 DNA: TGCGCCAGCAGCTTGACAGTCAACACTGAAGCTTTCTTT. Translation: CASSLTVNTEAFF.

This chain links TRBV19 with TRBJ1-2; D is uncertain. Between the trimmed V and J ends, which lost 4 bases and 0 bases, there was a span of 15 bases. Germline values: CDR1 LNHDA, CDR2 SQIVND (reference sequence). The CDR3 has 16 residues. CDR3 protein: CASSTTTDMSNYGYTF. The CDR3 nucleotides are TGTGCCAGTAGTACTACCACCGACATGTCTAACTATGGCTACACCTTC.

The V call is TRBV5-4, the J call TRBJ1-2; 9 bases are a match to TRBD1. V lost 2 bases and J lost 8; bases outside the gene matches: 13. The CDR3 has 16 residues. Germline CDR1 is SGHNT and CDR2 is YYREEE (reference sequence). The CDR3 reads CASSFERIGQGLGYTF. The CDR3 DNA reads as TGTGCCAGCAGCTTCGAGAGAATAGGACAGGGGTTGGGCTACACCTTC. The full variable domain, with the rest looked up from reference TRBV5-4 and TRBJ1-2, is ETGVTQSPTHLIKTRGQQVTLRCSSQSGHNTVSWYQQALGQGPQFIFQYYREEENGRGNFPPRFSGLQFPNYSSELNVNALELDDSALYLCASSFERIGQGLGYTFGSGTRLTVV.

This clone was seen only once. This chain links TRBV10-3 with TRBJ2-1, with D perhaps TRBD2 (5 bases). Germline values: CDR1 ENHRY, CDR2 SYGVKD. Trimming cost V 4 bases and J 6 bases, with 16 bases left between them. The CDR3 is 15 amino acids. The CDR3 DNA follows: TGTGCCATCAGTGCTTCACTAGGGCCGGCCAATGAGCAGTTCTTC. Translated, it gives CAISASLGPANEQFF.

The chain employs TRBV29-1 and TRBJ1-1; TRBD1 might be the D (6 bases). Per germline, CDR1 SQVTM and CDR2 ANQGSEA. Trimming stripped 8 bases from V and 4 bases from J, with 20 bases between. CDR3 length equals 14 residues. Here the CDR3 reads CSYSLGGEGTEAFF. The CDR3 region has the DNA TGCAGCTATTCCCTTGGGGGCGAGGGCACTGAAGCTTTCTTT.